Listed below are T cell receptor beta chains from one sample, sequenced in a study of shared clonotypes between healthy human individuals. The data were produced by immunoSEQ multiplex PCR, yet TCRdb's version contains in-frame clones alone and is incomplete. The sample records about 690,000 clones, roughly 87% being singletons. The sequencing input was memory CD8+ T cells from PBMCs. The source is a man aged 18 to 35 in good health. Some clones in this sample may be carry-over from other donors' samples. Both conserved end residues are part of each CDR3. The order of the fields is clone size, J gene, V gene, D gene, CDR3 protein, CDR3 DNA. D genes are given only for firm matches. Clone size appears in some rows only: once, few, many, or a class for an expanded clone.

abundance: -; j_gene: TRBJ2-4; v_gene: TRBV2; d_gene: -; CDR3aa: CASGGYRDPGYIQYF; CDR3nt: TGTGCCAGCGGGGGGTACCGGGATCCTGGGTACATTCAGTACTTC
abundance: -; j_gene: TRBJ1-1; v_gene: TRBV10-3; d_gene: -; CDR3aa: CAISSAAFF; CDR3nt: TGTGCCATCAGCTCGGCCGCTTTCTTT
abundance: -; j_gene: TRBJ2-7; v_gene: TRBV19; d_gene: -; CDR3aa: CASSDAWGAYEQYF; CDR3nt: TGTGCCAGTAGTGACGCTTGGGGGGCCTACGAGCAGTACTTC
abundance: -; j_gene: TRBJ1-1; v_gene: TRBV4-3; d_gene: -; CDR3aa: CASSLRDGEAFF; CDR3nt: TGCGCCAGCAGCCTGAGGGACGGAGAAGCTTTCTTT
abundance: -; j_gene: TRBJ1-5; v_gene: TRBV11-2; d_gene: TRBD1; CDR3aa: CASSPGQLTFSNQPQHF; CDR3nt: TGTGCCAGCAGCCCGGGACAGTTGACTTTTAGCAATCAGCCCCAGCATTTT
abundance: -; j_gene: TRBJ2-4; v_gene: TRBV21-1; d_gene: -; CDR3aa: CASSNSRWDSFLDKNIQYF; CDR3nt: TGTGCCAGCAGCAATAGTCGATGGGACAGCTTCCTAGACAAAAACATTCAGTACTTC
abundance: -; j_gene: TRBJ1-5; v_gene: TRBV21-1; d_gene: -; CDR3aa: CASSKGVGTASNQPQHF; CDR3nt: TGTGCCAGCAGCAAAGGGGTGGGGACAGCGAGCAATCAGCCCCAGCATTTT
abundance: once; j_gene: TRBJ2-4; v_gene: TRBV7-3; d_gene: TRBD1; CDR3aa: CASSQLGTGPIKNIQYF; CDR3nt: TGCGCCAGCAGCCAATTGGGGACAGGTCCGATCAAAAACATTCAGTACTTC
abundance: -; j_gene: TRBJ1-5; v_gene: TRBV19; d_gene: -; CDR3aa: CASRRPYSNQPQHF; CDR3nt: TGTGCCAGTAGGAGACCATATAGCAATCAGCCCCAGCATTTT
abundance: -; j_gene: TRBJ1-1; v_gene: TRBV28; d_gene: -; CDR3aa: CASSLLGGEAFF; CDR3nt: TGTGCCAGCAGTTTATTGGGCGGTGAAGCTTTCTTT